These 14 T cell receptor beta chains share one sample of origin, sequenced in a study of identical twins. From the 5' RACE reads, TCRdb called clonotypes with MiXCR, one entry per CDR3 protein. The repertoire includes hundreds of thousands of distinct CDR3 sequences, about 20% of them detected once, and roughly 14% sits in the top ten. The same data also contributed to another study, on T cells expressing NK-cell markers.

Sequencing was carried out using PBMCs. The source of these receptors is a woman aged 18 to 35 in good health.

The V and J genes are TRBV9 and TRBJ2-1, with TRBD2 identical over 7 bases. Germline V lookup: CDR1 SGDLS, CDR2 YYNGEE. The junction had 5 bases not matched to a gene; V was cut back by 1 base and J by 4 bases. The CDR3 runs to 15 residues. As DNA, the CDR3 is TGTGCCAGCAGCGTAAGCTCTAGCGGTTACAATGAGCAGTTCTTC. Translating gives CASSVSSSGYNEQFF.

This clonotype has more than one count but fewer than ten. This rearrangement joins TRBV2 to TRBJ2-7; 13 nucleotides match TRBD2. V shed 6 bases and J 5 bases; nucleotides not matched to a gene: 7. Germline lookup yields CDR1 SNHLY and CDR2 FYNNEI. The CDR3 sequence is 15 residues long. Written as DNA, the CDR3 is TGTGCCAGCAGGGGTACTAGCGGGAGGGCCCACGAGCAGTACTTC. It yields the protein CASRGTSGRAHEQYF.

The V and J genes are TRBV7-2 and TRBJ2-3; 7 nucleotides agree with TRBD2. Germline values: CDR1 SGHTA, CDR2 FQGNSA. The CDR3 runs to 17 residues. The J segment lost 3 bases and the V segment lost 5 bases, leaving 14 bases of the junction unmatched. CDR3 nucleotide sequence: TGTGCCAGCAGCCGAATCACGATGGGAGGGCGGACAGATACGCAGTATTTT. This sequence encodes CASSRITMGGRTDTQYF.

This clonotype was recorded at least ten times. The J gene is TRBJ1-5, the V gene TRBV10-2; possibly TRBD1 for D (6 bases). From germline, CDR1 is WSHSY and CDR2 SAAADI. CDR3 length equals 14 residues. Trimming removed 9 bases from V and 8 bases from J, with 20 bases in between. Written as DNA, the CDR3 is TGCGCCAGTTTAACCCTGGGGGGCCAGGAGCCCCAGCATTTT. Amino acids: CASLTLGGQEPQHF.

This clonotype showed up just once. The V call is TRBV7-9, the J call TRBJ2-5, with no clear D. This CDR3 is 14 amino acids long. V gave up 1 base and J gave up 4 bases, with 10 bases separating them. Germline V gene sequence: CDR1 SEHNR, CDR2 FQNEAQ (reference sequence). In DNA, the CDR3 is TGTGCCAGCAGCTTAGTCGTGCAGGTAGAGACCCAGTACTTC. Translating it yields CASSLVVQVETQYF.

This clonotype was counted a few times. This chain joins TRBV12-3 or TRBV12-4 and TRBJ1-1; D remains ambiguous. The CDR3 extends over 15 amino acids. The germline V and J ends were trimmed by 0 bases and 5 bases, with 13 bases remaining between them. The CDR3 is CASSLASTSDTEAFF. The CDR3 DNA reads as TGTGCCAGCAGTTTAGCCTCCACTTCAGATACTGAAGCTTTCTTT.

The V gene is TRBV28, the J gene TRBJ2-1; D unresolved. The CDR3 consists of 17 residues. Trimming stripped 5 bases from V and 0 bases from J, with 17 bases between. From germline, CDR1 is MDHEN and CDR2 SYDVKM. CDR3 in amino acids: CASSLTYAPSSYNEQFF. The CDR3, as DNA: TGTGCCAGCAGTCTGACCTACGCGCCGAGCTCCTACAATGAGCAGTTCTTC.

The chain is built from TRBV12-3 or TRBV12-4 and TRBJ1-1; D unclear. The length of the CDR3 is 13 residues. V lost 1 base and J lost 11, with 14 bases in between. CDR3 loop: CASSLVGLTAAFF. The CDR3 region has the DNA TGTGCCAGCAGTTTAGTGGGCCTTACGGCGGCTTTCTTT.

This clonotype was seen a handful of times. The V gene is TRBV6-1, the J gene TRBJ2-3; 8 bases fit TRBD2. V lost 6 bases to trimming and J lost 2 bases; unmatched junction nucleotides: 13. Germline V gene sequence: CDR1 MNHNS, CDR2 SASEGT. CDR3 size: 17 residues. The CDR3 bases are TGTGCCAGCAGCCGCGGGGGAGCGGGAGTTCCCACAGATACGCAGTATTTT. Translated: CASSRGGAGVPTDTQYF.

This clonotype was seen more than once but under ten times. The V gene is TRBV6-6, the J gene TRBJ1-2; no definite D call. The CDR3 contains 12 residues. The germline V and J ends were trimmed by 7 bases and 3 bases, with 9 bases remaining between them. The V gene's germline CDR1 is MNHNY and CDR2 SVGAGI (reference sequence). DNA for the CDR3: TGTGCCAGCATCGGTACAGACTATGGCTACACCTTC. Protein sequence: CASIGTDYGYTF.

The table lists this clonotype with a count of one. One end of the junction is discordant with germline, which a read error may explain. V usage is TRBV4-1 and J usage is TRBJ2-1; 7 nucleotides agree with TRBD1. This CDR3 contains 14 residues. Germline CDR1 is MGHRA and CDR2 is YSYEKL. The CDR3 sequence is CASSPDRSHNEQSF. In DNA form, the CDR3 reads TGCGCCAGCAGCCCGGACAGGAGTCACAATGAGCAGTCCTTC.

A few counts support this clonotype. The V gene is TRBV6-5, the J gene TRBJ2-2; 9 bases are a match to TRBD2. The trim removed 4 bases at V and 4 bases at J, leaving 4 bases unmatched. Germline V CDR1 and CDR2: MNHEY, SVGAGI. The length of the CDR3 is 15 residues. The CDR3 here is CASSFLTSGTGELFF. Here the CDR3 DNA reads TGTGCCAGCAGTTTCTTGACTAGCGGCACCGGGGAGCTGTTTTTT.

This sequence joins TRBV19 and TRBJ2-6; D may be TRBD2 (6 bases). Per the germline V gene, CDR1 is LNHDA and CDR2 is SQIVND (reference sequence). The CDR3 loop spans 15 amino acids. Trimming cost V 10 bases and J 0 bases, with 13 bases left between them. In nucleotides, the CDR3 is TGTGCCACGGGGGACTCCAACTCTGGGGCCAACGTCCTGACTTTC. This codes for CATGDSNSGANVLTF.

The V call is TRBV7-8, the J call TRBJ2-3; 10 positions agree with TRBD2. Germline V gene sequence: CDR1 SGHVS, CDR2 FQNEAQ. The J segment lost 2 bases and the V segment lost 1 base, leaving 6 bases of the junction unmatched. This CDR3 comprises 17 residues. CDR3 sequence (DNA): TGTGCCAGCAGCTTAGATCAACTAGCGGGATACACAGATACGCAGTATTTT. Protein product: CASSLDQLAGYTDTQYF.